This T cell receptor (beta chain) was found in a study of shared clonotypes between healthy human individuals. This clone was seen once. Its matching antigen is unknown. Original processing methods: Filtering differed, since immunoSEQ gave only junction sequences and no quality scores. Profiling relied on immunoSEQ multiplex PCR, and the TCRdb table lists in-frame clones only, not all of them. For V, J and clone size, that table is used; D and trimming come from the DNA. The top ten hold under 0.3% of the sample, which has fewer than 850,000 clones, about 97% seen once. Positively selected for CCR7, the CD45RO-negative cells used as naive CD8 cells excluded terminally differentiated effector memory CD45RA+ cells. The germline V and J ends were trimmed by 8 bases and 1 base, with 11 bases remaining between them. The V gene's germline CDR1 is SNHLY and CDR2 FYNNEI. This CDR3 has 13 residues. Study-wide findings and caveats: It was observed that 5% to 6.5% of naive CD4 clonotypes were shared across several donors.

The receptor comes from a young man in good health. Sequencing input: naive CD8+ T cells sorted from blood. The J gene is TRBJ1-1, the V gene TRBV2; D gene unclear. The CDR3 reads CASPGMRNTEAFF. The CDR3 nucleotides are TGTGCCAGCCCTGGTATGAGGAACACTGAAGCTTTCTTT. The complete variable domain, with remaining parts taken from reference TRBV2 and TRBJ1-1, reads EPEVTQTPSHQVTQMGQEVILRCVPISNHLYFYWYRQILGQKVEFLVSFYNNEISEKSEIFDDQFSVERPDGSNFTLKIRSTKLEDSAMYFCASPGMRNTEAFFGQGTRLTVV.